The 2 T cell receptor beta chains reported below all come from one sample, sequenced in a study of T-cell reconstitution after alpha-beta-depleted transplantation in children. The authors prepared the TCRbeta library with unique molecular identifiers. TCRdb ran MiXCR on the PCR reads and lists one entry per CDR3 protein. The table records about 900,000 distinct CDR3 sequences, about 29% of them present only once. The material sequenced was PBMCs, mostly from graft donor cells, taken 360 days after TCRalphabeta/CD19-depleted stem cell transplant. These receptors were obtained from a boy in the first two years of life who had a stem cell transplant for SCID, so the T cells may come from the graft donor.

V and J are TRBV20-1 and TRBJ2-1; D gene ambiguous. The CDR3 sequence is 15 residues long. V was shortened by 5 bases and J by 7 bases, with 21 bases between the two germline ends. The germline V gene encodes CDR1 DFQATT and CDR2 SNEGSKA (reference sequence). The CDR3 nucleotides are TGCAGTGCTTCCAACCCAGACCCCAGCTATAATGAGCAGTTCTTC. This gives the protein CSASNPDPSYNEQFF.

Here the CDR3 reads CASSPEDRGDEQYF. CDR3 DNA: TGCGCCAGCAGCCCCGAGGACAGGGGCGACGAGCAGTACTTC. The chain links TRBV4-1 to TRBJ2-7; 9 bases are a match to TRBD1. Germline V gene data show CDR1 as MGHRA and CDR2 as YSYEKL. V was clipped by 4 bases and J by 5 bases; unmatched bases: 6. The CDR3 length is 14 residues.